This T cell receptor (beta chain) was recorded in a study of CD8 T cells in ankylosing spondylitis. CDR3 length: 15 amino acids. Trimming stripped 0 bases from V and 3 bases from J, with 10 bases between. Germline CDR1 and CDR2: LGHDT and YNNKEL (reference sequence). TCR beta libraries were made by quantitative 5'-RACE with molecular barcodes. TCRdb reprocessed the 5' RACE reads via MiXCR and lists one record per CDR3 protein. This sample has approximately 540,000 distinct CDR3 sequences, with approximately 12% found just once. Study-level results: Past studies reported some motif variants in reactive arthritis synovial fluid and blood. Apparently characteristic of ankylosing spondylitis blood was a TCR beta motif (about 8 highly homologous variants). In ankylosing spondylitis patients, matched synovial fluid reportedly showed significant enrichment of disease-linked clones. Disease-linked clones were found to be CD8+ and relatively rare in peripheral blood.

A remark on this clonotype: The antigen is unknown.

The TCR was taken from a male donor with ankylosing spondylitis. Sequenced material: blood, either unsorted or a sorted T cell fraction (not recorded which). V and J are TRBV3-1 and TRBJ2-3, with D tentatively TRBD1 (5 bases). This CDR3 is CASSQEGSGTDTQYF. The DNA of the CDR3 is TGTGCCAGCAGCCAAGAGGGGTCAGGGACAGATACGCAGTATTTT.